The sequence of this TCR beta chain was determined in a study of molecular identifiers for immune sequencing clone quantification. The wider study: Replicate runs used RNA from approximately 20,000 or 98,000 naive CD8 cells, which was split five ways into aliquots, and four of those aliquots were then sequenced. Overall study results and limits: Over 99% of CMV-specific effector molecules, but under 1% of naive ones, were in clones above 20 copies.

Comments on this clonotype: Its antigen remains unidentified. One end of the junction is discordant with germline, which a read error may explain.

The use of previously described methods and listed TCR primers produced the bulk TCR libraries. TCRdb reprocessed the PCR reads with MiXCR, giving one entry per CDR3 protein. The sample contains about 86,000 distinct CDR3 sequences, 20% to 25% of which appear only once. This CDR3 is built from 14 residues. Germline CDR1 and CDR2: LGHNA and YSLEER. Based on a CD8+CD4-CCR7+CD45RA+ profile, naive CD8 T cells were sorted. Source material: naive CD8+ T cells from blood, with Jurkat cell RNA spiked in. Subset described: FACS-sorted CD8+CD4-CCR7+CD45RA+ naive T cells. This sequence joins TRBV4-3 and TRBJ1-4; tentatively, D is TRBD1 (6 bases). The TCR originated in a human donor in good health. Some libraries in this study had Jurkat cell RNA spiked in. CDR3 sequence (DNA): TGCGCCCGCAGCCGAAGGAGGGGGAATGAAAAACTGTTTTTT. Amino acids: CARSRRRGNEKLFF.